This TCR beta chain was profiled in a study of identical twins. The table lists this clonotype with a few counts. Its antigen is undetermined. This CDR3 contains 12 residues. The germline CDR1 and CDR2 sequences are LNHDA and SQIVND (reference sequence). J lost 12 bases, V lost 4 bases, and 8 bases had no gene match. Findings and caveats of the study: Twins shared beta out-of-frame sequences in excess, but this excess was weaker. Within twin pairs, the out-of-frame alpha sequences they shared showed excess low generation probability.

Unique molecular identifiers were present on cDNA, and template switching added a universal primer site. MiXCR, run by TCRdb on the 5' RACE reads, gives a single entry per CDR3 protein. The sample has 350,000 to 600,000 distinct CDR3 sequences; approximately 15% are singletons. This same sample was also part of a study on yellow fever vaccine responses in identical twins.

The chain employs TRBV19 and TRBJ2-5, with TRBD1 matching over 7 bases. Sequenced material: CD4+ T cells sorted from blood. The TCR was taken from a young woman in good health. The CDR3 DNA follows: TGTGCCAGTAGTAACTTCGGACAGGCTGAGTACTTC. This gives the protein CASSNFGQAEYF.